This T cell receptor (beta chain) emerged from a study of metastatic and nonmetastatic thyroid tumors (dated by TCRdb to about 2020). Study-wide context: The researchers compared repertoires between peripheral blood samples and tumor or nodule tissue samples from patients with malignant or benign thyroid disease.

Per the germline V gene, SGHAT is the CDR1 and FQNNGV is the CDR2. V is cut by 2 bases and J by 3 bases, and the space between the germline ends is 13 bases. The CDR3 holds 16 amino acids from the cysteine to the phenylalanine. Only the CDR3 DNA stays, 48 bases, in frame from base 1. The method behind the library was PCR. Sequencing relied on an Illumina HiSeq 4000. High-throughput sequencing was used to profile the TCR beta-chain CDR3 region of each patient. The authors processed their data as follows. The researchers built a classifier to tell apart papillary thyroid cancer patients with distant metastasis, based on CDR3 differences among clinicopathological groups. The Shannon index was used to assess repertoire diversity, and the Morisita-Horn index was used to assess tumor-blood repertoire similarity. TCRdb applied fastp at Q25 and MiXCR to the public reads, then kept only in-frame beta chains. These V and J calls derive from TCRdb rather than the authors' analysis. Across this sample there are tens of thousands of clones, with roughly 13% seen only once. The ten biggest clones cover around 22% of the sample.

None of the patients had been given any treatment before thyroid surgery. Using T-cell receptor beta sequencing, the researchers looked back retrospectively at clinical samples from patients, gathered between about 2011 and 2018. Overall results and qualifications from the work: In both blood and tumor samples, malignant tumors were reported to have significantly higher TCR beta diversity than benign nodules.

This clone was observed at least ten times. The specificity of this receptor is unknown. Base-call qualities are not available, and no considerably larger clone is one nucleotide away. Source material: blood. In this chain, TRBV11-2 is recombined with TRBJ1-4; the D gene is unclear. The clonotype originates from a female donor with papillary thyroid cancer or a benign thyroid nodule (not recorded which). Some clones in this sample may be carry-over from other donors' samples. The DNA sequence follows: TGTGCCAGCAGCTTAAAACCGGGGTCACCTAATGAAAAACTGTTTTTT. This encodes CASSLKPGSPNEKLFF.